Each of the 14 T cell receptor beta chains below was sequenced from the same sample in a study of cytomegalovirus exposure and HLA in healthy donors. The PCR had 60 Vbeta and 13 Jbeta primers. The assay was immunoSEQ multiplex PCR, and TCRdb's table has in-frame clones only and misses some. The sample shows a few hundred thousand clones, approximately 80% of them seen only once. Material for sequencing was PBMCs. The receptors were gathered from a girl aged 2-10 years in good health and CMV-seronegative.

This clone was seen once. The rearrangement joins TRBV27 to TRBJ2-7; TRBD2 matches at 11 bases. Trimming cost V 2 bases and J 3 bases; bases outside gene matches: 9. The V gene's germline CDR1 is MNHEY and CDR2 SMNVEV (reference sequence). This CDR3 has 17 residues. CDR3 DNA: TGTGCCAGCAGTTTAACGACCACTAGCGGGAGATACTACGAGCAGTACTTC. Its translation is CASSLTTTSGRYYEQYF.

The chain is built from TRBV7-2 and TRBJ2-1; tentative D call: TRBD2 (5 bases). Trimming took 2 bases from V and 7 from J, leaving 21 bases between them. The germline V gene encodes CDR1 SGHTA and CDR2 FQGNSA. The CDR3 sequence is 17 residues long. As DNA, the CDR3 is TGTGCCAGCAGCTTATTGGAGGTCCCCCTGGGTCGAAATGAGCAGTTCTTC. As protein: CASSLLEVPLGRNEQFF.

The chain couples TRBV7-2 to TRBJ2-5; TRBD2 matches at 14 bases. V shed 3 bases and J 4 bases; nucleotides not matched to a gene: 10. This CDR3 contains 18 residues. Germline lookup yields CDR1 SGHTA and CDR2 FQGNSA. CDR3 in amino acids: CASSLVGTSGSFVETQYF. The CDR3 bases are TGTGCCAGCAGCTTGGTGGGGACTAGCGGGAGTTTCGTAGAGACCCAGTACTTC. Full variable domain (outside the CDR3, taken from reference TRBV7-2 and TRBJ2-5): GAGVSQSPSNKVTEKGKDVELRCDPISGHTALYWYRQSLGQGLEFLIYFQGNSAPDKSGLPSDRFSAERTGGSVSTLTIQRTQQEDSAVYLCASSLVGTSGSFVETQYFGPGTRLLVL.

In nucleotides, the CDR3 is TGCGCCAGCTGGCCGACAGGGGAATTCTACGAGCAGTACTTC. Its protein product is CASWPTGEFYEQYF. J is TRBJ2-5 and V is TRBV10-2; TRBD1 agrees at 8 bases. The assigned J gene may be wrong: the sequence end matches TRBJ2-7 better. The CDR3 is 14 amino acids. Germline CDR1 and CDR2: WSHSY and SAAADI.

The rearrangement links TRBV28 to TRBJ1-1, with a weak D call TRBD1 (5 bases). The CDR3 is made up of 12 amino acids. Germline CDR1 reads MDHEN; CDR2 reads SYDVKM. The CDR3 nucleotides are TGTGCTTCGGGACTGATGAACACTGAAGCTTTCTTT. This translates into CASGLMNTEAFF.

The V and J genes are TRBV5-6 and TRBJ1-1; D is possibly TRBD1 (6 bases). The CDR3 has 15 residues. Germline CDR1 reads SGHDT; CDR2 reads YYEEEE. Trimming removed 0 bases from V and 2 bases from J, with 11 bases in between. CDR3 protein: CASSLAWTDNTEAFF. CDR3 bases: TGTGCCAGCAGCTTGGCTTGGACAGACAACACTGAAGCTTTCTTT.

The genes are TRBV27 and TRBJ2-7; 12 nucleotides agree with TRBD1. V lost 4 bases, J lost 6 bases, and 10 bases stayed unmatched. The CDR3 is 16 residues long. Germline V gene sequence: CDR1 MNHEY, CDR2 SMNVEV (reference sequence). CDR3 loop: CASSSMPGQGAGEQYF. The CDR3 DNA reads TGTGCCAGCAGTTCTATGCCGGGACAGGGGGCTGGCGAGCAGTACTTC.

The chain combines TRBV5-1 with TRBJ1-4; D is perhaps TRBD1 (6 bases). This CDR3 contains 14 residues. Germline-derived CDR1 and CDR2 are SGHRS and YFSETQ. V lost 5 bases and J 5 bases, leaving 13 bases between the germline ends. The CDR3 sequence is CASRGIQGNEKLFF. The CDR3 bases are TGCGCCAGCAGAGGGATCCAGGGGAATGAAAAACTGTTTTTT.

The V and J genes are TRBV6-1 and TRBJ2-3, with TRBD1 identical over 7 bases. This CDR3 is 13 amino acids long. V lost 6 bases to trimming and J lost 3 bases; unmatched junction nucleotides: 3. Germline CDR1 and CDR2: MNHNS and SASEGT. The CDR3 region is CASREQGTDTQYF. The DNA for the CDR3 is TGTGCCAGCAGGGAACAGGGGACAGATACGCAGTATTTT.

The rearrangement joins TRBV13 to TRBJ1-1; tentative D call: TRBD1 (5 bases). The ends were cut back, 6 bases at V and 5 bases at J, with 19 bases in the middle. In germline, CDR1 is PRHDT, CDR2 FYEKMQ (reference sequence). The CDR3 is made up of 15 amino acids. DNA for the CDR3: TGTGCCAGCAGTTTCGACAGCCCCTTGAGAACTGAAGCTTTCTTT. Translating gives CASSFDSPLRTEAFF.

This clone was detected once. This chain's CDR3 is CASSLGGEGNQPQHF. The CDR3 coding sequence is TGCGCCAGCAGCTTAGGGGGGGAAGGCAATCAGCCCCAGCATTTT. This chain connects TRBV5-1 to TRBJ1-5, with a tentative D call TRBD1 (6 bases). V gave up 2 bases and J gave up 2 bases, with 11 bases separating them. Germline V lookup: CDR1 SGHRS, CDR2 YFSETQ. The CDR3 covers 15 residues.

The rearrangement links TRBV7-9 to TRBJ2-1, with TRBD2 identical over 9 bases. The germline V gene encodes CDR1 SEHNR and CDR2 FQNEAQ (reference sequence). With 8 bases clipped from V and 7 bases from J, the junction kept 9 bases outside the gene matches. The CDR3 consists of 14 residues. In DNA, the CDR3 is TGTGCCAGCGCGGGGGCGGGGGGGCAGAATGAGCAGTTCTTC. As protein: CASAGAGGQNEQFF.

This chain uses TRBV6-5 with TRBJ1-1; no clear D. Trimming stripped 7 bases from V and 3 bases from J, with 18 bases between. Per germline, CDR1 MNHEY and CDR2 SVGAGI. This CDR3 is built from 15 residues. CDR3 nucleotides: TGTGCCAGCACCCCCTCGAGAGAAAAAGACACTGAAGCTTTCTTT. As protein: CASTPSREKDTEAFF.

DNA of the CDR3: TGCGCCAGCAGCTTAGGACTAGCGGGAGTGAACACCGGGGAGCTGTTTTTT. It yields the protein CASSLGLAGVNTGELFF. The chain couples TRBV5-1 to TRBJ2-2; TRBD2 agrees at 13 bases. V lost 2 bases, J lost 1 base, and 2 bases stayed unmatched. Germline lookup yields CDR1 SGHRS and CDR2 YFSETQ. This CDR3 is built from 17 residues. The full variable domain, in which reference TRBV5-1 and TRBJ2-2 provide the parts outside the CDR3, is KAGVTQTPRYLIKTRGQQVTLSCSPISGHRSVSWYQQTPGQGLQFLFEYFSETQRNKGNFPGRFSGRQFSNSRSEMNVSTLELGDSALYLCASSLGLAGVNTGELFFGEGSRLTVL.